This T cell receptor (beta chain) was found in a study of T cell repertoires in ileal Crohn's disease (dated by TCRdb to the late 2010s). General notes on the study: At the time of surgery, roughly 40% of patients were active smokers, and the median duration of disease was approximately 8 years. Postoperative therapy was given to about half of the patients, with thiopurines administered to roughly twelve patients and anti-TNF agents administered to 15 to 20 patients. All patients had surgery for a complication: stricturing disease in 61% and penetrating disease in about 40%. The study sequenced 171 mucosal samples from some 62 patients, taken at several locations on the surgical specimen and at postoperative endoscopy. A Rutgeerts score higher than i0 was the definition used for endoscopic postoperative recurrence. Running in parallel with the study was a multicentre cohort set up to find predictors of early endoscopic recurrence following ileocolonic resection. The TCR repertoire was analysed in about 62 patients with Crohn's disease drawn from a prospective multicentre cohort.

As regards this clone: No antigen is known for it. No base quality information exists; no much larger clone differs at one position.

Five hundred nanograms of biopsy DNA per sample were submitted for commercial TCRB immunosequencing. Adaptive Biotechnology amplified CDR3 regions from genomic DNA with a two-step multiplex PCR that controlled for amplification bias. The first PCR used primers for every V and J gene segment; the second PCR added barcodes and Illumina adapters. An Illumina instrument was used to sequence the CDR3 libraries. From the authors' description of their analysis: The analysis used both the pipelines supplied by the vendor and custom analysis of the raw data in R/Bioconductor with R version 3.3.0. Clonality, ranging from 0 to 1, was calculated as the inverse of the normalised Shannon entropy of all productive clones. High-frequency clones were defined as the share of the repertoire occupied by the top 100 clones, with only clones passing a 95% confidence test being retained. Overlap between samples was measured with the Morisita-Horn index, while repertoire diversity was measured with the Simpson index. This is the immuneACCESS table as TCRdb keeps it, with only in-frame sequences that have V and J called. A part of the clones is gone; compared with another copy, unresolved V genes explain less than half, and the rest is unexplained. That table supplies the V and J calls and clone size; D and trimming were determined from the DNA. This sample lists about 13,000 clones; roughly 78% were detected once. Under 5% of the sample rests with the top ten.

Adults with ileal or ileocolonic Crohn's disease and an indication for ileocolonic resection were eligible for inclusion. Whole ileal mucosal biopsies were stored frozen at -80°C before DNA extraction. Genomic DNA was extracted from frozen whole biopsies using a TRizol-based method and was quantified with a NanoDrop 2000 spectrophotometer. The cysteine opens and the phenylalanine closes a CDR3 of 15 amino acids. The sequence is cut down to CDR3 DNA, 45 bases in frame from base 1. Based on the germline V gene, the CDR1 and CDR2 sequences are SGDLS and YYNGEE. V lost 2 bases and J lost 7 bases; the stretch between them is 16 bases long. Results and caveats for the whole study, not just this receptor: A significantly higher proportion of clonal expansions was observed in active smokers at surgery than in non-smokers (about 25% vs 20%, p=0.02). Sorted CD8 T cells carried more high-frequency clones than CD4 T cells, suggesting mucosal expansions were mainly CD8. Mucosal CD4 and CD8 T cells were sorted and sequenced only in a subgroup of patients, the size of which was not stated. Endoscopic recurrence was linked to a higher percentage of high-frequency clones at surgery, and recurrence occurred in every patient whose clonality exceeded 26.8% (18/57).

The clonotype was recovered from an adult with Crohn's disease. The chain is encoded by TRBV9 joined to TRBJ1-5, with no confident D gene call. The sample comprised ileal tissue. Read as DNA, the sequence is TGTGCCAGCAGCGTGTCCGCGGTAGGCGGCCAGCCCCAGCATTTT. Translated, it reads CASSVSAVGGQPQHF.